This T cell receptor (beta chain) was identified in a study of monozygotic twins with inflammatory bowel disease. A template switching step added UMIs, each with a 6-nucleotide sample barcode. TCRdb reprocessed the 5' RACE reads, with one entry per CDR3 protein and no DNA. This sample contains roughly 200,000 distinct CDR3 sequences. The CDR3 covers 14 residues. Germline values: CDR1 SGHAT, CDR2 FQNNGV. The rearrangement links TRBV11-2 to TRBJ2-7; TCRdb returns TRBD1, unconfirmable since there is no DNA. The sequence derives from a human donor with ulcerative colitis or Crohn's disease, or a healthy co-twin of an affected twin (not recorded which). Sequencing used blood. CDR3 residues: CASSYRQGFYEQYF.